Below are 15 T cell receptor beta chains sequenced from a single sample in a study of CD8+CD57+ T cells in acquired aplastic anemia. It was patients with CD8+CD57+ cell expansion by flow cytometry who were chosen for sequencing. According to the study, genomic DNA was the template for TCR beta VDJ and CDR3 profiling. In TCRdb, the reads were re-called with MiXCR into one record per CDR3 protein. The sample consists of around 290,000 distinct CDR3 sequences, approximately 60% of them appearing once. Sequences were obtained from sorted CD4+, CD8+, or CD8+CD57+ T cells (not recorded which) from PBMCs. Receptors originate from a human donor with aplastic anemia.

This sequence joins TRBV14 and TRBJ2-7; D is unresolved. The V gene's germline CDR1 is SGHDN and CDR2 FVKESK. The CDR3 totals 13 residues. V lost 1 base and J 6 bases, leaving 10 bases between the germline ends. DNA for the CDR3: TGTGCCAGCAGCCAAGGACCCCTGGTCGAGCAGTACTTC. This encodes CASSQGPLVEQYF.

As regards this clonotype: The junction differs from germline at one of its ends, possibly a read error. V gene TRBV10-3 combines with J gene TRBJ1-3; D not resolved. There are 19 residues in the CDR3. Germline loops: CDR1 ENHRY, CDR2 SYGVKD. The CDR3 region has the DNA TGTGCCATCAGTGTTTATAGGGTGGGTACAGCCACCTCTGGAAACACCACATATTTT. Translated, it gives CAISVYRVGTATSGNTTYF.

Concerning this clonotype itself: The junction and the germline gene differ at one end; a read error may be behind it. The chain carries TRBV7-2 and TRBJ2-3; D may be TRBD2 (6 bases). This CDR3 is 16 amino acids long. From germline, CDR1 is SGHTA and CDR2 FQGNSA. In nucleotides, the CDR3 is TGTGCCAGCAGCTTAGTAGGCGGGATAGGCTCAGATACGCGGTATTTT. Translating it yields CASSLVGGIGSDTRYF.

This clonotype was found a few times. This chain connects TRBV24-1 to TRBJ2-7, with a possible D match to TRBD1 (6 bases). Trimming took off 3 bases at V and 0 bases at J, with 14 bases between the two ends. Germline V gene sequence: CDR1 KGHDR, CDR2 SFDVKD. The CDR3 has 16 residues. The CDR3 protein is CATSDPVDSSSYEQYF. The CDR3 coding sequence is TGTGCCACCAGTGATCCCGTGGACAGCAGCTCCTACGAGCAGTACTTC.

In DNA form, the CDR3 reads TGCGCCAGCAGCTTGGTTCCCCCCAGGGTCCACCCCTACGAGCAGTACTTC. As protein: CASSLVPPRVHPYEQYF. V and J are TRBV5-1 and TRBJ2-7; the D gene is possibly TRBD1 (5 bases). V was cut by 0 bases and J by 2 bases, with 18 bases left in between. Germline V CDR1 and CDR2: SGHRS, YFSETQ. The length of the CDR3 is 17 residues.

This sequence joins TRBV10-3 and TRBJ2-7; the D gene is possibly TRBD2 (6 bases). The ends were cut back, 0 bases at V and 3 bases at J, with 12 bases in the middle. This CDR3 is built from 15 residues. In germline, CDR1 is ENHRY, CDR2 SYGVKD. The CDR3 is CAISESPGLNYEQYF. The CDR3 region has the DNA TGTGCCATCAGTGAGTCACCGGGACTCAACTACGAGCAGTACTTC.

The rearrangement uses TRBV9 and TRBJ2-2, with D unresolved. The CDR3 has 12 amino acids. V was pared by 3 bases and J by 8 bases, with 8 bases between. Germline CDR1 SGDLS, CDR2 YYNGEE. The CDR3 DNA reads TGTGCCAGCAGCGCAAACGAGGGGGAGCTGTTTTTT. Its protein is CASSANEGELFF.

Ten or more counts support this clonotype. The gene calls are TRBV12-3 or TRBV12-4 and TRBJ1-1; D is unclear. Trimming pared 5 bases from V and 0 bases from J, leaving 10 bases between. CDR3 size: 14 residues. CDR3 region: CASSHPAMNTEAFF. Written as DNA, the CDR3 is TGTGCCAGCAGTCACCCGGCCATGAACACTGAAGCTTTCTTT.

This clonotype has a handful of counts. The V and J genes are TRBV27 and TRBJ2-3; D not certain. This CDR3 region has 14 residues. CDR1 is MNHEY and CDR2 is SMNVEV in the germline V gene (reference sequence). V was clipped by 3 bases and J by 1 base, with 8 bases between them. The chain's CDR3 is CASSLNAGTDTQYF. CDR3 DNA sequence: TGTGCCAGCAGTTTGAACGCGGGCACAGATACGCAGTATTTT.

The CDR3 DNA is TGTGCCAGCGACGGTGGGTTTTCGGAGACCCAGTACTTC. This translates into CASDGGFSETQYF. The chain combines TRBV2 with TRBJ2-5, with D hard to call. V was clipped by 8 bases and J by 5 bases, with 15 bases between them. Germline CDR1 reads SNHLY; CDR2 reads FYNNEI. The CDR3 length is 13 residues. The whole variable domain, remainder taken from reference TRBV2 and TRBJ2-5, is EPEVTQTPSHQVTQMGQEVILRCVPISNHLYFYWYRQILGQKVEFLVSFYNNEISEKSEIFDDQFSVERPDGSNFTLKIRSTKLEDSAMYFCASDGGFSETQYFGPGTRLLVL.

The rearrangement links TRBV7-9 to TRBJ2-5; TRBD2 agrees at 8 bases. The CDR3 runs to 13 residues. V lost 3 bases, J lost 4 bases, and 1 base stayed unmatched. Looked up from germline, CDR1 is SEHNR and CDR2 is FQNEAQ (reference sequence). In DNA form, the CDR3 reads TGTGCCAGCAGCTTTGGGACTAGAGAGACCCAGTACTTC. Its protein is CASSFGTRETQYF.

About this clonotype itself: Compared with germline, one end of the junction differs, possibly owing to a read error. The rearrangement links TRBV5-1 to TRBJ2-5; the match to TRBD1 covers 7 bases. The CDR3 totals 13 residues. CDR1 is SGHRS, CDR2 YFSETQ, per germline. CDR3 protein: CASSLGGEETQYF. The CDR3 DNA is TGTGCCAGCAGCTTAGGGGGCGAAGAGACCCAGTACTTC.

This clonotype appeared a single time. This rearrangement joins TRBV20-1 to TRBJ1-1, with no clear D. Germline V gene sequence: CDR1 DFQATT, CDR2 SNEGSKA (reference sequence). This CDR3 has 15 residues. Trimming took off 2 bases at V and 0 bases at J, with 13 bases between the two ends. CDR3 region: CSARWGFSMNTEAFF. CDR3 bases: TGCAGTGCTAGATGGGGATTTTCTATGAACACTGAAGCTTTCTTT.

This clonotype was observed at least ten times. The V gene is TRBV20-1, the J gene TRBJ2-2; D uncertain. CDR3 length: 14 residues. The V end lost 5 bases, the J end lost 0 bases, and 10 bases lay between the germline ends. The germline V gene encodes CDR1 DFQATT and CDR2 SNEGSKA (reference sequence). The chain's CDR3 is CSAFSTTNTGELFF. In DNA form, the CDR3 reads TGCAGTGCTTTCTCTACGACGAACACCGGGGAGCTGTTTTTT.

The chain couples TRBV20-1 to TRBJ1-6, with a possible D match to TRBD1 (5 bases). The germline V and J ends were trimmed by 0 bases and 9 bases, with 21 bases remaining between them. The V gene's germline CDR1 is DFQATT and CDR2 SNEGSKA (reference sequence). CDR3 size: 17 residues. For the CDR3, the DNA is TGCAGTGCTAGAGATTGGCAGTCCAGGGTTCAGCGTTCACCCCTCCACTTT. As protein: CSARDWQSRVQRSPLHF.